This T cell receptor (beta chain) derives from a study of shared clonotypes between healthy human individuals. Findings of the study overall: Researchers sampled only blood; tissue repertoires likely differ.

With regard to this clone: Its target is unknown. The sample has other DNA sequences that encode this CDR3 too.

The germline V gene encodes CDR1 MNHEY and CDR2 SVGAGI. V was clipped by 0 bases and J by 3 bases, with 5 bases between them. CDR3 size: 13 residues. Data came from immunoSEQ multiplex PCR; TCRdb stores just in-frame clones and leaves some out. The profile shows 2 million to 3 million clones, roughly 93% of them singletons. Caucasian adults living in Nashville, Tennessee, provided all samples. The source material was naive CD4+ T cells from PBMCs. Subset reported: CD45RA+ positively selected. The chain has TRBV6-5 and TRBJ1-1; D uncertain. The sequence came from a man in his late teens or twenties in good health. Some clones in this sample may be carry-over from other donors' samples. Here the CDR3 reads CASSYSRYTEAFF. CDR3 nucleotide sequence: TGTGCCAGCAGTTACTCGCGGTACACTGAAGCTTTCTTT.